This entry lists 23 T cell receptor beta chains sequenced from one sample in a study of T cell repertoires in cytomegalovirus infection. For these receptors, no antigen is known. TCRdb recomputed calls from the reads with MiXCR, one row per CDR3 protein. The table includes 900,000 to 950,000 distinct CDR3 sequences, around 32% detected once. The source was cultured CD8+ T cells from PBMCs, collected from culture after CMV antigen stimulation. All receptors derive from a human donor in good health (CMV status not recorded). Some clones in this sample may be carry-over from other donors' samples.

Worth noting for this clonotype: One end of the junction varies from germline; a read error may be responsible. The gene calls are TRBV7-6 and TRBJ2-4, with 7 bases that match TRBD1. CDR3 length equals 13 residues. Germline values: CDR1 SGHVS, CDR2 FNYEAQ. The CDR3 loop reads CTSSPGTENIQYF. CDR3 DNA sequence: TGTACCAGCAGCCCCGGGACAGAAAACATTCAGTACTTC.

Only a few counts were recorded for this clonotype. The chain couples TRBV11-2 to TRBJ2-3, with D perhaps matching TRBD1 (6 bases). The V gene lost 7 bases and the J gene lost 0 bases, with 14 bases spanning the gap. The length of the CDR3 is 15 residues. Germline values: CDR1 SGHAT, CDR2 FQNNGV. The CDR3 DNA sequence: TGTGCCAGCACCTCGTGGGACACAAGCACAGATACGCAGTATTTT. This codes for CASTSWDTSTDTQYF.

The V call is TRBV9, the J call TRBJ2-1, with D unresolved. The V end was cut by 0 bases, the J end by 0 bases, with 13 bases between. Germline assignment: CDR1 SGDLS and CDR2 YYNGEE. This CDR3 region has 17 residues. The CDR3 protein is CASSVGARRPSYNEQFF. The CDR3 nucleotides read TGTGCCAGCAGCGTAGGTGCCCGGCGACCCTCCTACAATGAGCAGTTCTTC.

There are many counts of this clonotype. This chain joins TRBV12-3 or TRBV12-4 and TRBJ2-5; the D is unclear. The CDR3 totals 14 residues. V shed 10 bases and J shed 2 bases, with 17 bases lying between them. For the CDR3, the DNA is TGTGCCAACTTGCCGGTGGCTAATCAAGAGACCCAGTACTTC. Translated, it gives CANLPVANQETQYF.

This clonotype was counted a few times. The chain combines TRBV6-1 with TRBJ1-5; D is perhaps TRBD1 (6 bases). The CDR3 runs to 17 residues. With 5 bases removed from V and 4 bases from J, the gap between germline ends came to 21 bases. Germline loops: CDR1 MNHNS, CDR2 SASEGT. The CDR3 DNA is TGTGCCAGCAGTCAGCATGGACAGCGACAAGTAAATCAGCCCCAGCATTTT. Amino acid sequence: CASSQHGQRQVNQPQHF.

The V call is TRBV12-3 or TRBV12-4, the J call TRBJ2-7; D remains ambiguous. V lost 2 bases and J 5 bases, leaving 10 bases between the germline ends. CDR3 length: 13 amino acids. CDR3 DNA: TGTGCCAGCAGTTTATCTTGGCATAACGAGCAGTACTTC. This encodes CASSLSWHNEQYF.

This clonotype was detected ten times or more. The V and J genes are TRBV7-2 and TRBJ2-3; 11 bases line up with TRBD2. V dropped 5 bases and J dropped 5; count of bases not matched to a gene: 15. This CDR3 has 18 amino acids. CDR1 is SGHTA and CDR2 is FQGNSA in the germline V gene. The CDR3 DNA reads as TGTGCCAGCAGCCGACCTATTCGACTAGCGGGGTTAAGAGATACGCAGTATTTT. Amino acid sequence: CASSRPIRLAGLRDTQYF.

V gene TRBV6-5 combines with J gene TRBJ2-3; no clear D gene. CDR3 length equals 16 residues. V was pared by 0 bases and J by 6 bases, with 16 bases between. In germline, CDR1 is MNHEY, CDR2 SVGAGI. This CDR3 is CASSYSKTRWLDTQYF. The DNA for the CDR3 is TGTGCCAGCAGTTACTCTAAAACACGGTGGTTGGATACGCAGTATTTT.

This clonotype was counted only a few times. The chain combines TRBV6-5 with TRBJ1-1; 10 bases map to TRBD1. This CDR3 contains 16 residues. After removal of 2 bases from V and 0 bases from J, the junction contained 3 bases not matched to a gene. CDR1 is MNHEY, CDR2 SVGAGI, per germline. The CDR3 coding sequence is TGTGCCAGCAGTTACCGGGACAGGGGTTTGAACACTGAAGCTTTCTTT. This sequence encodes CASSYRDRGLNTEAFF.

The chain combines TRBV5-5 with TRBJ2-7, with 7 bases fitting TRBD1. J was trimmed by 7 bases and V by 0 bases; bases with no gene match: 19. The CDR3 extends over 18 amino acids. Germline V gives CDR1 SGHKS, CDR2 YYEKEE (reference sequence). CDR3 sequence reads: CASSLAWTGVLSAGEQYF. Written as DNA, the CDR3 is TGTGCCAGCAGCTTGGCCTGGACAGGAGTGCTATCCGCAGGAGAGCAGTACTTC.

The V gene is TRBV7-9, the J gene TRBJ2-1, with 9 bases identical to TRBD2. CDR1 is SEHNR and CDR2 is FQNEAQ in the germline V gene (reference sequence). The CDR3 loop spans 16 amino acids. J was trimmed by 3 bases and V by 7 bases; bases with no gene match: 10. The CDR3 loop is CASNHEAGGIYNEQFF. CDR3 bases: TGTGCCAGCAACCACGAGGCGGGGGGGATCTACAATGAGCAGTTCTTC.

This clonotype was found a few times. CDR3 in DNA: TGTGCCAGCAGCCACACTAGCGGGGGACTAGAGACCCAGTACTTC. Translated, it gives CASSHTSGGLETQYF. This chain joins TRBV7-6 and TRBJ2-5, with 11 nucleotides matching TRBD2. The germline CDR1 and CDR2 sequences are SGHVS and FNYEAQ. V was pared by 5 bases and J by 4 bases, with 6 bases of the junction left unmatched. This CDR3 spans 15 amino acids.

This clonotype was recorded a few times. This chain uses TRBV7-9 with TRBJ2-5, with TRBD1 matching over 7 bases. CDR1 is SEHNR and CDR2 is FQNEAQ in the germline V gene (reference sequence). The J segment lost 3 bases and the V segment lost 4 bases, leaving 14 bases of the junction unmatched. The length of the CDR3 is 17 residues. The CDR3 nucleotides are TGTGCCAGCAGCTCTACCCAAAGGGGGCAGGTAGAAGAGACCCAGTACTTC. Translation: CASSSTQRGQVEETQYF.

This chain uses TRBV7-9 with TRBJ2-3; the D gene is possibly TRBD1 (6 bases). Between the trimmed V and J ends, which lost 7 bases and 4 bases, there was a span of 9 bases. Germline V gene sequence: CDR1 SEHNR, CDR2 FQNEAQ (reference sequence). CDR3 length equals 12 residues. CDR3 sequence reads: CASNRAPDTQYF. In DNA form, the CDR3 reads TGTGCCAGCAACAGGGCTCCAGATACGCAGTATTTT.

This clonotype was counted a single time. The chain joins TRBV6-5 to TRBJ1-2; perhaps TRBD1 as D (5 bases). This CDR3 is 16 amino acids long. With 2 bases removed from V and 3 bases from J, the gap between germline ends came to 16 bases. Germline loops: CDR1 MNHEY, CDR2 SVGAGI. CDR3 in amino acids: CASSYHGTPSDYGYTF. CDR3 coding DNA: TGTGCCAGCAGTTACCACGGGACCCCTTCTGACTATGGCTACACCTTC.

This clonotype occurred a few times. The J gene is TRBJ2-5, the V gene TRBV2; the match to TRBD2 covers 7 bases. J was trimmed by 5 bases and V by 3 bases; bases with no gene match: 6. Germline lookup yields CDR1 SNHLY and CDR2 FYNNEI. CDR3 size: 14 residues. The CDR3 region has the DNA TGTGCCAGCAGTGACCCCCGGGGGGAGGAGACCCAGTACTTC. Its protein is CASSDPRGEETQYF.

This clonotype came up a few times. The chain is built from TRBV2 and TRBJ2-6, with 10 positions matching TRBD1. The CDR3 spans 18 residues. Germline V gene data show CDR1 as SNHLY and CDR2 as FYNNEI. With V trimmed by 3 bases and J by 3 bases, 8 bases remained unmatched. The DNA of the CDR3 is TGTGCCAGCAGTGACGAGACAGGGGGCTTCGGTGGGGCCAACGTCCTGACTTTC. The encoded protein is CASSDETGGFGGANVLTF.

This sequence joins TRBV2 and TRBJ2-3; 8 nucleotides agree with TRBD1. The trim removed 5 bases at V and 3 bases at J, leaving 7 bases unmatched. Germline lookup yields CDR1 SNHLY and CDR2 FYNNEI. The CDR3 consists of 15 residues. CDR3 amino acids: CASSSGQGRTDTQYF. The DNA for the CDR3 is TGTGCCAGCAGTTCAGGACAGGGAAGAACAGATACGCAGTATTTT.

Remarks on this clonotype: An end of the junction does not agree with germline; a read error may underlie this. This chain joins TRBV7-6 and TRBJ1-1; no definite D call. The germline V gene has CDR1 SGHVS and CDR2 FNYEAQ. The CDR3 is made up of 12 amino acids. The CDR3 sequence is CANSPGSTEAFF. CDR3 in DNA: TGTGCCAACAGCCCCGGGTCCACTGAAGCTTTCTTT.

A few counts support this clonotype. This chain uses TRBV6-1 with TRBJ2-7; the D gene is possibly TRBD1 (6 bases). The CDR3 is 12 residues long. The germline V and J ends were trimmed by 10 bases and 6 bases, with 16 bases remaining between them. Germline V gives CDR1 MNHNS, CDR2 SASEGT. This chain's CDR3 is CATRGGLSEQYV. CDR3 DNA sequence: TGTGCCACCAGAGGGGGATTGAGCGAGCAGTACGTC.

There are a few counts of this clonotype. Germline and junction disagree at one end, which may indicate a read error. V is TRBV4-1 and J is TRBJ1-4; D is perhaps TRBD1 (6 bases). CDR3 length equals 16 residues. In germline, CDR1 is MGHRA, CDR2 YSYEKL. CDR3 region: CASSHYSGATNEKLFF. The DNA of the CDR3 is TGTGCCAGCAGCCATTATTCAGGGGCAACTAATGAAAAACTGTTTTTT.

This chain uses TRBV7-9 with TRBJ2-1, with D perhaps matching TRBD1 (6 bases). V lost 3 bases and J lost 3, with 15 bases in between. Germline V gene data show CDR1 as SEHNR and CDR2 as FQNEAQ (reference sequence). This CDR3 spans 16 amino acids. This chain's CDR3 is CASSLFSGASYNEQFF. In nucleotides, the CDR3 is TGTGCCAGCAGCTTGTTTTCAGGGGCAAGCTACAATGAGCAGTTCTTC.

This clonotype was counted only a few times. The chain has TRBV6-2 or TRBV6-3 and TRBJ2-7; TRBD1 matches at 8 bases. The CDR3 is 15 residues long. Germline loops: CDR1 MNHEY, CDR2 SVGEGT. Trimming took 4 bases from V and 8 from J; bases not matched to a gene: 13. The CDR3 reads CASSCRQGTPVKQYV. The CDR3, as DNA: TGTGCCAGCAGTTGCAGACAGGGGACACCAGTAAAGCAGTACGTC.